The TCR beta chain described here comes from a study of blood T cell repertoires in COVID-19. Method: immunoSEQ multiplex PCR; TCRdb's copy keeps in-frame clones and lacks some. Among roughly 180,000 clones, about 85% were seen once, and the ten largest hold approximately 7%. The CDR3 has 12 amino acids. V was clipped by 7 bases and J by 0 bases, with 3 bases between them. Material: peripheral blood. The TCR originated in an elderly man with COVID-19, enrolled during active disease. The gene calls are TRBV12-3 or TRBV12-4 and TRBJ1-4; D call uncertain. CDR3 in DNA: TGTGCCAGCACTACAACTAATGAAAAACTGTTTTTT. Translating it yields CASTTTNEKLFF.